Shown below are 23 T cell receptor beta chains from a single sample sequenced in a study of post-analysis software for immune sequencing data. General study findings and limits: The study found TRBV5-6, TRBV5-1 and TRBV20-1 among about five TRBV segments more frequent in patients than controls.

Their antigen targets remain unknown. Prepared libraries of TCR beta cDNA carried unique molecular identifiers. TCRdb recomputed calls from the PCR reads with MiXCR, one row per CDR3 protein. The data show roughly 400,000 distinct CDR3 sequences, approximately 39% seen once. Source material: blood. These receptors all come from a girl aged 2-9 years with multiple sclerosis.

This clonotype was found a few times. The CDR3 DNA reads as TGTGCCAGCAGTACCATACCGGGACTCTTGGAATCACCCCTCCACTTT. Its protein product is CASSTIPGLLESPLHF. The gene calls are TRBV12-3 or TRBV12-4 and TRBJ1-6; maybe TRBD1 (5 bases). Trimming took 5 bases from V and 10 from J, leaving 21 bases between them. The CDR3 runs 16 residues.

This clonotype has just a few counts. CDR3 coding DNA: TGTGCCAGCACCACCCACAGGGGAACTGAAGCTTTCTTT. Translation gives CASTTHRGTEAFF. This chain links TRBV6-2 or TRBV6-3 with TRBJ1-1; 7 bases line up with TRBD1. V gave up 7 bases and J gave up 5 bases; unmatched junction bases: 7. The CDR3 is 13 amino acids. CDR1 MNHEY and CDR2 SVGEGT come from the germline V gene.

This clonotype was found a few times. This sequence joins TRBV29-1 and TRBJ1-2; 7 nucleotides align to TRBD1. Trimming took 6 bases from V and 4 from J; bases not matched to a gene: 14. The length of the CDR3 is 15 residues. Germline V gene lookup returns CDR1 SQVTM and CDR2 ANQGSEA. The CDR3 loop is CSVGPDQGDVYGYTF. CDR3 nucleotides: TGCAGCGTCGGGCCCGACCAGGGGGACGTCTATGGCTACACCTTC.

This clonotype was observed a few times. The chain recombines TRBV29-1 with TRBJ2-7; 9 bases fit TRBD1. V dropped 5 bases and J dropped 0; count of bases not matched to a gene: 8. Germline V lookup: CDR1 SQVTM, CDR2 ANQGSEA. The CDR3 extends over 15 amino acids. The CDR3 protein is CSVRRDRDNSYEQYF. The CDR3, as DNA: TGCAGCGTTAGACGGGACAGGGACAACTCCTACGAGCAGTACTTC.

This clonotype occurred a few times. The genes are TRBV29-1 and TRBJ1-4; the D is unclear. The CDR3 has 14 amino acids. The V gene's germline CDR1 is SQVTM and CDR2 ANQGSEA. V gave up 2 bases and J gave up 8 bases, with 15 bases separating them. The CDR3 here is CSVEFAAIGEKLFF. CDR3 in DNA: TGCAGCGTTGAATTTGCGGCTATCGGGGAAAAACTGTTTTTT.

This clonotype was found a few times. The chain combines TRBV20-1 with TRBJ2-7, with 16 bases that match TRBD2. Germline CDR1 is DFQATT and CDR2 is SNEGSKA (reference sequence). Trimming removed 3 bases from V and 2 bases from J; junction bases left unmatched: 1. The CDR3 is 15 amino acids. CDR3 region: CSASGTSGRAYEQYF. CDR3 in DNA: TGCAGTGCTAGTGGGACTAGCGGGAGGGCCTACGAGCAGTACTTC.

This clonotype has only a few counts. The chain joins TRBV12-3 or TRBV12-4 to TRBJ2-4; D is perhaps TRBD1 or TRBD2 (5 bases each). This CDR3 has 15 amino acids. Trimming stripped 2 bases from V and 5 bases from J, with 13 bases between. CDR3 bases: TGTGCCAGCAGTTTATGGGGGAGTAGCGAAAACATTCAGTACTTC. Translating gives CASSLWGSSENIQYF.

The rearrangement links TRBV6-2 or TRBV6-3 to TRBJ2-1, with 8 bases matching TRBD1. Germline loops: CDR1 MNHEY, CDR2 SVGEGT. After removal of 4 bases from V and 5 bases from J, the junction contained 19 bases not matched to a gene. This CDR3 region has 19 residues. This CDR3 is CASSSRTPIQGVGDNEQFF. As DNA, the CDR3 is TGTGCCAGCAGTTCCCGTACCCCGATACAGGGGGTAGGGGACAATGAGCAGTTCTTC.

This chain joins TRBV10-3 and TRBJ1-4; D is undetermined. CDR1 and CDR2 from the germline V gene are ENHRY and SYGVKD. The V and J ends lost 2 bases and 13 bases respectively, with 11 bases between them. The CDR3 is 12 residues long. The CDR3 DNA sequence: TGTGCCATCAGTGAGCCCTACGAGCGACTGTTTTTT. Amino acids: CAISEPYERLFF.

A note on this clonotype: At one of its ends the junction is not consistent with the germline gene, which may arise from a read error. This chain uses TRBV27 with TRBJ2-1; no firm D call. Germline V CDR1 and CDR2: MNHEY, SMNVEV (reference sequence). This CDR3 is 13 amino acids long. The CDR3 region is CASSWPTLQQQVF. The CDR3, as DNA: TGTGCCAGCAGTTGGCCCACCCTACAACAGCAGGTCTTC.

The CDR3 bases are TGTGCCATCAGGTACGAGACCCAAGCTTTCTTT. Translation: CAIRYETQAFF. The chain uses TRBV10-3 and TRBJ1-1, with no clear D. Trimming cost V 6 bases and J 9 bases, with 11 bases left between them. This CDR3 is 11 amino acids long. Germline V gene data show CDR1 as ENHRY and CDR2 as SYGVKD.

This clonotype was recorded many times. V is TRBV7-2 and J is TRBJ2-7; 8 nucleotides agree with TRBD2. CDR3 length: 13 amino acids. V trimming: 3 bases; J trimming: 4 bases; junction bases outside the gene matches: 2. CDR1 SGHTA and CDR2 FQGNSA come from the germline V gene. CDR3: CASSLGGGYEQYF. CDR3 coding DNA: TGTGCCAGCAGCTTGGGCGGGGGGTACGAGCAGTACTTC.

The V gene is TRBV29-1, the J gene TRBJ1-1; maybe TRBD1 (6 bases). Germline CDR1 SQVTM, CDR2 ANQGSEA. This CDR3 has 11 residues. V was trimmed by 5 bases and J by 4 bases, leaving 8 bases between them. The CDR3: CSVTGPTEAFF. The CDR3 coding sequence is TGCAGCGTTACAGGGCCCACTGAAGCTTTCTTT. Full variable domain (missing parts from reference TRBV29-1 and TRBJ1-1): SAVISQKPSRDICQRGTSLTIQCQVDSQVTMMFWYRQQPGQSLTLIATANQGSEATYESGFVIDKFPISRPNLTFSTLTVSNMSPEDSSIYLCSVTGPTEAFFGQGTRLTVV.

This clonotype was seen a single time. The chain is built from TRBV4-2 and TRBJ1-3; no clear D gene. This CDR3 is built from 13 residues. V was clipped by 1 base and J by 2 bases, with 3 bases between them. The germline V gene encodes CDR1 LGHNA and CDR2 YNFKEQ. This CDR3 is CASSQGPGNTIYF. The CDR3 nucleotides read TGTGCCAGCAGCCAAGGCCCTGGAAACACCATATATTTT.

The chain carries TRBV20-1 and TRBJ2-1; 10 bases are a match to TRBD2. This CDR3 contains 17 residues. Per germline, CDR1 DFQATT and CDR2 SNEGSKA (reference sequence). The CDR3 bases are TGCAAATGCACTAGCGGGGTAATTCCAAGCTCCTACAATGAGCAGTTCTTC. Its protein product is CKCTSGVIPSSYNEQFF.

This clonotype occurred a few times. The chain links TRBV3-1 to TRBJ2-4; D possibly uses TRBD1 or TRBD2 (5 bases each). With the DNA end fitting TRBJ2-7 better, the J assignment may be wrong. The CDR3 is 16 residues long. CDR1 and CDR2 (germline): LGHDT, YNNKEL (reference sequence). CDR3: CASSPHSRGDSYEQYF. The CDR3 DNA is TGTGCCAGCAGCCCCCATTCGCGAGGGGATTCCTACGAGCAGTACTTC.

The CDR3 DNA reads TGCAGCGTTGAATGGGAGGACACTGAAGCTTTCTTT. It encodes CSVEWEDTEAFF. V gene TRBV29-1 combines with J gene TRBJ1-1; D is unclear. This CDR3 is built from 12 residues. The V end was cut by 2 bases, the J end by 3 bases, with 7 bases between. Germline assignment: CDR1 SQVTM and CDR2 ANQGSEA. Complete variable domain (other parts from reference TRBV29-1 and TRBJ1-1): SAVISQKPSRDICQRGTSLTIQCQVDSQVTMMFWYRQQPGQSLTLIATANQGSEATYESGFVIDKFPISRPNLTFSTLTVSNMSPEDSSIYLCSVEWEDTEAFFGQGTRLTVV.

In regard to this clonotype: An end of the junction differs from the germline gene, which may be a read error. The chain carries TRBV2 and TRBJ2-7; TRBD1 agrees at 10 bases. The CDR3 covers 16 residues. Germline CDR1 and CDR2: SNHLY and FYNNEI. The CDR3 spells CACRTLGTGDTYEQYF. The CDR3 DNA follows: TGTGCCTGCAGAACCCTCGGGACAGGGGACACCTACGAGCAGTACTTC.

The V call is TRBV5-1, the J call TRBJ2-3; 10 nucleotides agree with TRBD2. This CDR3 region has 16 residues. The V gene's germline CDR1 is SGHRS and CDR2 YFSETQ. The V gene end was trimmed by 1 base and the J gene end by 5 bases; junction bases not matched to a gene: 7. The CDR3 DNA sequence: TGCGCCAGCAGCTTGACCTCTAGCGGGAGTGGAGATACGCAGTATTTT. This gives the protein CASSLTSSGSGDTQYF.

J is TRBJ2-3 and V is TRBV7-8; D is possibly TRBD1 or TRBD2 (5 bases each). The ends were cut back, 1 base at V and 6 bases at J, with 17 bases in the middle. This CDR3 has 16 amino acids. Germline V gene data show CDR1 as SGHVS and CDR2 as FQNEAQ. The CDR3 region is CASSLGVSGPGDTQYF. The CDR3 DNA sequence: TGTGCCAGCAGCTTAGGGGTTTCGGGACCCGGGGATACGCAGTATTTT.

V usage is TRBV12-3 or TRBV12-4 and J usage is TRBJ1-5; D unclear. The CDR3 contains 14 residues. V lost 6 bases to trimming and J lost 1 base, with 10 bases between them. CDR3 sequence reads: CASSTRGSNQPQHF. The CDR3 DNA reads TGTGCCAGCAGCACCCGGGGAAGCAATCAGCCCCAGCATTTT.

The CDR3 here is CASGTRYYSGQTSGANVLTF. DNA for the CDR3: TGTGCCAGCGGAACGAGATACTATTCGGGACAGACCTCTGGGGCCAACGTCCTGACTTTC. The J gene is TRBJ2-6, the V gene TRBV7-9, with 7 bases identical to TRBD1. Germline CDR1 reads SEHNR; CDR2 reads FQNEAQ (reference sequence). This CDR3 has 20 residues. V was clipped by 8 bases and J by 0 bases; unmatched bases: 19.

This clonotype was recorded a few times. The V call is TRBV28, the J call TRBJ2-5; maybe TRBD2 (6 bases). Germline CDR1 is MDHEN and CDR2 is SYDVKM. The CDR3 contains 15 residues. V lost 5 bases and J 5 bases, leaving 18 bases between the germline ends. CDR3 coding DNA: TGTGCCAGCAGTGGGGCGTTGGTGGGGAGGGAGACCCAGTACTTC. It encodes CASSGALVGRETQYF.